These T cell receptor beta chains were read from a single sample in a study of shared clonotypes between healthy human individuals. Clones were read by immunoSEQ multiplex PCR, and TCRdb kept only the in-frame ones, dropping some. This table holds about 2.4 million clones, 93% found once. The sample comprised naive CD4+ T cells from PBMCs. Source of these receptors: a man aged 18 to 30 in good health. Some clones in this sample may be carry-over from other donors' samples. CDR3s include the opening cysteine and the closing phenylalanine or tryptophan. D genes are given only for firm matches. Clone size is shown for a subset of rows, as once, few, many or a class of expanded clone.

>NA|TRBJ2-2|NA|TRBV2
CASSVEFFRELFF
TGTGCCAGCAGTGTCGAGTTTTTTCGGGAGCTGTTTTTT
>NA|TRBJ2-7|NA|TRBV19
CASTGLRPGGYSYEQYF
TGTGCCAGTACTGGGTTGCGGCCAGGGGGGTATTCCTACGAGCAGTACTTC
>NA|TRBJ1-5|NA|TRBV18
CASSPFGDQPQHF
TGTGCCAGCTCACCATTCGGGGATCAGCCCCAGCATTTT
>NA|TRBJ1-4|TRBD1|TRBV6-6
CASRSTGTGPNEKLFF
TGTGCCAGCAGATCAACCGGGACAGGGCCTAATGAAAAACTGTTTTTT
>NA|TRBJ2-2|NA|TRBV6-5
CASSRVTANTGELFF
TGTGCCAGCTCTCGGGTGACAGCGAACACCGGGGAGCTGTTTTTT
>NA|TRBJ1-1|NA|TRBV18
CASLKIRDVNTEAFF
TGTGCCAGCTTAAAGATCAGGGATGTGAACACTGAAGCTTTCTTT
>NA|TRBJ2-1|NA|TRBV25-1
CASSDVGGAGYNEQFF
TGTGCCAGCAGTGACGTGGGGGGGGCTGGCTACAATGAGCAGTTCTTC
>NA|TRBJ2-2|TRBD2|TRBV11-3
CASSIRTSGSNTGELFF
TGTGCCAGCAGCATACGGACTAGCGGTTCGAACACCGGGGAGCTGTTTTTT
>NA|TRBJ2-1|TRBD2|TRBV5-1
CASSKGLAADTYNEQFF
TGCGCCAGCAGCAAGGGACTAGCGGCTGATACCTACAATGAGCAGTTCTTC
>NA|TRBJ1-3|NA|TRBV5-4
CASSLPGSGNTIYF
TGTGCCAGCAGCTTGCCGGGGTCTGGAAACACCATATATTTT
>NA|TRBJ1-2|NA|TRBV6-5
CASRGTNYGYTF
TGTGCCAGCCGAGGGACAAACTATGGCTACACCTTC
>NA|TRBJ2-1|TRBD2|TRBV9
CASSKGLADYNEQFF
TGTGCCAGCAGCAAAGGACTAGCGGATTACAATGAGCAGTTCTTC
>NA|TRBJ1-4|NA|TRBV28
CASSQRTVFNEKLFF
TGTGCCAGCAGTCAGAGGACAGTTTTTAATGAAAAACTGTTTTTT
>NA|TRBJ2-1|NA|TRBV11-3
CASSLRAKGNEQFF
TGTGCCAGCAGCTTACGCGCTAAGGGCAATGAGCAGTTCTTC
>NA|TRBJ2-1|TRBD2|TRBV28
CASTSPGGPFF
TGTGCCAGCACGTCGCCGGGAGGCCCGTTCTTC
>NA|TRBJ2-7|NA|TRBV5-1
CASSFGDTRYEQYF
TGCGCCAGCAGCTTTGGGGACACTCGATACGAGCAGTACTTC
>NA|TRBJ1-3|NA|TRBV18
CASSPDSPGNTIYF
TGTGCCAGCTCACCTGACAGTCCTGGAAACACCATATATTTT
>NA|TRBJ2-2|NA|TRBV5-1
CASSFRLSQGRGDTGELFF
TGCGCCAGCAGCTTCCGTCTCTCGCAGGGGCGAGGCGACACCGGGGAGCTGTTTTTT
>NA|TRBJ2-2|NA|TRBV28
CASSPRSGTANTGELFF
TGTGCCAGCAGTCCAAGATCCGGGACGGCGAACACCGGGGAGCTGTTTTTT
>once|TRBJ2-7|NA|TRBV25-1
CASSEQAYEQYF
TGTGCCAGCAGTGAACAGGCTTACGAGCAGTACTTC
>NA|TRBJ1-1|NA|TRBV27
CASSTQDRTEAFF
TGTGCCAGCAGTACACAGGATCGTACTGAAGCTTTCTTT
>NA|TRBJ1-2|TRBD1|TRBV6-5
CASSRDRGVGGYTF
TGTGCCAGCAGTCGGGACAGGGGAGTGGGTGGCTACACCTTC
>once|TRBJ2-5|NA|TRBV7-7
CASSPMGAGLSETQYF
TGTGCCAGCAGCCCGATGGGGGCGGGACTCTCGGAGACCCAGTACTTC
>NA|TRBJ2-5|NA|TRBV30
CAWIPVGGRSGETQYF
TGTGCCTGGATCCCTGTAGGTGGGAGATCGGGAGAGACCCAGTACTTC
>NA|TRBJ1-1|NA|TRBV6-6
CASSYSQVSLAFF
TGTGCCAGCAGTTACTCTCAGGTGTCTTTGGCTTTCTTT
>once|TRBJ1-5|NA|TRBV4-3
CASSQDHGSRGNQPQHF
TGCGCCAGCAGCCAAGATCATGGGAGCAGGGGCAATCAGCCCCAGCATTTT
>NA|TRBJ2-2|NA|TRBV28
CASSSSGNTGELFF
TGTGCCAGCAGTTCAAGCGGGAACACCGGGGAGCTGTTTTTT
>NA|TRBJ1-1|NA|TRBV9
CASSVGVGDTRRKTEAFF
TGTGCCAGCAGCGTAGGGGTCGGGGACACCCGACGTAAAACTGAAGCTTTCTTT
>NA|TRBJ2-7|NA|TRBV2
CANSEEGGAHEQYF
TGTGCCAACAGTGAAGAAGGGGGGGCCCACGAGCAGTACTTC
>NA|TRBJ2-5|TRBD2|TRBV7-6
CASSRAGVETQYF
TGTGCCAGCAGCCGAGCGGGAGTGGAGACCCAGTACTTC
>NA|TRBJ1-1|NA|TRBV4-1
CASSQGPQGYTEAFF
TGCGCCAGCAGCCAAGGTCCGCAGGGGTACACTGAAGCTTTCTTT
>NA|TRBJ2-5|NA|TRBV6-1
CASSWTNQETQYF
TGTGCCAGCAGTTGGACTAACCAAGAGACCCAGTACTTC
>NA|TRBJ1-1|NA|TRBV6-5
CASSYSQGRTEAFF
TGTGCCAGCAGTTACTCCCAGGGGAGAACTGAAGCTTTCTTT
>once|TRBJ1-5|NA|TRBV5-5
CASSQGPGLDQPQHF
TGCGCCAGCAGCCAAGGGCCAGGGTTGGATCAGCCCCAGCATTTT
>NA|TRBJ1-2|NA|TRBV4-3
CASSQDIPGRDGYTF
TGCGCCAGCAGCCAAGACATCCCAGGGCGGGATGGCTACACCTTC
>NA|TRBJ1-2|NA|TRBV28
CASSLWPADYGYTF
TGTGCCAGCAGTCTCTGGCCGGCGGACTATGGCTACACCTTC
>NA|TRBJ2-1|NA|TRBV7-2
CASSPSGPRWFF
TGTGCCAGCAGCCCATCTGGTCCTCGGTGGTTCTTC
>NA|TRBJ1-6|NA|TRBV7-6
CASSLVVNSPLHF
TGTGCCAGCAGCTTAGTGGTAAATTCACCCCTCCACTTT
>NA|TRBJ1-1|NA|TRBV27
CASSSAGINFLTEAFF
TGTGCCAGCAGTTCCGCGGGTATAAACTTCCTCACTGAAGCTTTCTTT
>NA|TRBJ2-3|NA|TRBV7-2
CASSFGHIGDTQYF
TGTGCCAGCAGCTTCGGCCACATTGGGGATACGCAGTATTTT
>NA|TRBJ2-1|NA|TRBV5-1
CASSLNKGEQFF
TGCGCCAGCAGCTTGAACAAGGGGGAGCAGTTCTTC
>once|TRBJ2-3|NA|TRBV7-3
CASSFGGRTDTQYF
TGTGCCAGCAGCTTCGGGGGGCGGACAGATACGCAGTATTTT
>once|TRBJ2-7|NA|TRBV10-1
CASSVQGGPYEQYF
TGCGCCAGCAGTGTCCAGGGGGGCCCATACGAGCAGTACTTC
>NA|TRBJ2-5|TRBD2|TRBV28
CASSSAGLAGGETQYF
TGTGCCAGCAGTTCGGCGGGACTAGCGGGAGGGGAGACCCAGTACTTC
>NA|TRBJ1-2|TRBD1|TRBV5-4
CASSQTGAYGYTF
TGTGCCAGCAGTCAAACAGGGGCCTATGGCTACACCTTC
>NA|TRBJ2-7|TRBD2|TRBV18
CASSLRRLAGSSYEQYF
TGTGCCAGCTCACTGCGACGTTTAGCGGGGAGCTCCTACGAGCAGTACTTC
>NA|TRBJ2-7|NA|TRBV5-6
CASSSLVWGPSYEQYF
TGTGCCAGCAGCTCTTTAGTCTGGGGGCCCTCCTACGAGCAGTACTTC
>NA|TRBJ1-1|NA|TRBV7-2
CASSLGEGTEAFF
TGTGCCAGCAGCTTAGGGGAAGGCACTGAAGCTTTCTTT
>NA|TRBJ2-1|NA|TRBV19
CASKPERTSYNEQFF
TGTGCCAGTAAACCGGAGCGGACCTCCTACAATGAGCAGTTCTTC
>once|TRBJ2-7|NA|TRBV4-1
CASSPAIRQDLPYEQYF
TGCGCCAGCAGCCCCGCTATTCGACAGGACCTTCCCTACGAGCAGTACTTC
>NA|TRBJ2-7|TRBD2|TRBV27
CASSRSSGSVSYEQYF
TGTGCCAGCAGTCGGTCTAGCGGGAGCGTATCCTACGAGCAGTACTTC
>NA|TRBJ2-3|NA|TRBV5-1
CASSSAGTTDTQYF
TGCGCCAGCAGCTCGGCCGGGACAACAGATACGCAGTATTTT
>NA|TRBJ1-1|NA|TRBV2
CASSVLEGLNTEAFF
TGTGCCAGCAGTGTTCTGGAGGGGTTGAACACTGAAGCTTTCTTT
>NA|TRBJ2-7|TRBD1|TRBV5-1
CASSYRDRGYEQYF
TGCGCCAGCAGCTACCGGGACAGGGGTTACGAGCAGTACTTC
>NA|TRBJ1-1|NA|TRBV21-1
CAAWGVPSEAFF
TGTGCCGCTTGGGGGGTCCCTTCTGAAGCTTTCTTT
>NA|TRBJ2-7|NA|TRBV27
CASSLGGSLYEQYF
TGTGCCAGCAGTTTGGGTGGCAGCCTGTACGAGCAGTACTTC
>NA|TRBJ2-7|TRBD2|TRBV4-2
CASSPERGSYGGQYF
TGTGCCAGCAGCCCCGAGCGGGGGTCCTATGGGGGGCAGTACTTC